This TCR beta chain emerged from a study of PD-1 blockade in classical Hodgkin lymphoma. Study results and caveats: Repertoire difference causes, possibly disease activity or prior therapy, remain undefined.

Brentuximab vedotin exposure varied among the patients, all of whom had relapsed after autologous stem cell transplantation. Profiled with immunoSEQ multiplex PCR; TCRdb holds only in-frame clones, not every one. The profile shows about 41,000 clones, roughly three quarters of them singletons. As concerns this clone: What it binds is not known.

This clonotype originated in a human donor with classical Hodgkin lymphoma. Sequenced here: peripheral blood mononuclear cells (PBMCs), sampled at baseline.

CDR3 sequence: CASSNRVRGYTF. The CDR3 nucleotides are TGTGCCAGCAGCAACAGGGTACGGGGCTACACCTTC. The chain uses TRBV6-5 and TRBJ1-2, with D tentatively TRBD1 (6 bases). Germline CDR1 and CDR2: MNHEY and SVGAGI. This CDR3 region has 12 residues. V dropped 6 bases and J dropped 8 bases, with 13 bases sitting between them.